This T cell receptor (beta chain) appears in the sequencing data of a study of PD-1 blockade in classical Hodgkin lymphoma. Details on this clone: Its antigen is not identified.

Documented time point: newly diagnosed, previously untreated cHL patient sample. The method was immunoSEQ multiplex PCR; TCRdb's version includes in-frame clones alone and lacks a portion of them. The sample has tens of thousands of clones, approximately 94% seen once. The study, taken as a whole, reports: Factors driving the repertoire differences, possibly disease activity or prior therapy, remain undefined. Relapsed/refractory patients reportedly had the lowest baseline TCR diversity, below newly diagnosed patients, who were below healthy donors.

Trimming took off 3 bases at V and 1 base at J, with 6 bases between the two ends. Germline V CDR1 and CDR2: SGHTA, FQGTGA. The CDR3 is 13 amino acids. The chain couples TRBV7-3 to TRBJ1-1; D remains unclear. The origin of this receptor is a human donor with classical Hodgkin lymphoma. The sequenced sample was peripheral blood mononuclear cells (PBMCs). The CDR3 loop is CASSFRENTEAFF. DNA of the CDR3: TGTGCCAGCAGCTTCCGGGAGAACACTGAAGCTTTCTTT. The whole variable domain, remainder taken from reference TRBV7-3 and TRBJ1-1, is GAGVSQTPSNKVTEKGKYVELRCDPISGHTALYWYRQSLGQGPEFLIYFQGTGAADDSGLPNDRFFAVRPEGSVSTLKIQRTERGDSAVYLCASSFRENTEAFFGQGTRLTVV.